These T cell receptor beta chains were read from a single sample in a study of CD8 T cell repertoires and HIV-1 epitope variants. Only in-frame clones appear in the TCRdb table, and some are missing; sequencing was by immunoSEQ multiplex PCR. The data contain about 4,000 clones, 66% of them singletons. These TCRs are of unknown antigen specificity. The material sequenced was cultured CD8+ T cells derived from PBMCs. All receptors derive from a male donor with HIV. The CDR3 runs from the conserved cysteine through the conserved F or W. The D gene is left open where the match is weak. Size is stated for part of the rows, as once, few or many counts, or as a class when the clone is expanded.

>NA|NA|TRBJ1-1|TRBV28
CASRDGTGTTNTEAFF
TGTGCCAGCAGGGATGGCACCGGGACGACGAACACTGAAGCTTTCTTT
>TRBD2|NA|TRBJ2-1|TRBV5-8
CASSLFMGGAYNEQFF
TGTGCCAGCAGCTTGTTCATGGGGGGGGCCTACAATGAGCAGTTCTTC
>NA|NA|TRBJ2-1|TRBV9
CASSLRVAEGNEQFF
TGTGCCAGCAGCCTCCGAGTAGCGGAGGGGAATGAGCAGTTCTTC
>NA|NA|TRBJ1-5|TRBV15
CATSRGTSGNQPQHF
TGTGCCACCAGCAGAGGGACAAGTGGCAATCAGCCCCAGCATTTT
>TRBD1|NA|TRBJ2-3|TRBV5-8
CASSSGTGGTDTQYF
TGTGCCAGCAGCTCCGGGACAGGGGGCACAGATACGCAGTATTTT
>NA|few|TRBJ2-2|TRBV27
CASSFGSGFTGELFF
TGTGCCAGCAGTTTTGGTAGCGGATTCACCGGGGAGCTGTTTTTT
>TRBD1|NA|TRBJ2-1|TRBV2
CASGQGAHNEQFF
TGTGCCAGCGGGCAGGGGGCGCATAATGAGCAGTTCTTC
>NA|NA|TRBJ1-1|TRBV5-6
CASSLDSLNTEAFF
TGTGCCAGCAGCTTGGACAGTTTGAACACTGAAGCTTTCTTT
>TRBD2|NA|TRBJ2-2|TRBV10-1
CASSESPGGPRTGELFF
TGCGCCAGCAGTGAGTCTCCGGGAGGGCCGCGGACCGGGGAGCTGTTTTTT
>NA|NA|TRBJ2-4|TRBV7-2
CASSLVGSRNIQYF
TGTGCCAGCAGCTTAGTTGGGTCCAGGAACATTCAGTACTTC
>TRBD2|once|TRBJ2-4|TRBV7-2
CASSLPGLAGSGNIQYF
TGTGCCAGCAGCTTGCCGGGACTAGCGGGATCGGGGAACATTCAGTACTTC